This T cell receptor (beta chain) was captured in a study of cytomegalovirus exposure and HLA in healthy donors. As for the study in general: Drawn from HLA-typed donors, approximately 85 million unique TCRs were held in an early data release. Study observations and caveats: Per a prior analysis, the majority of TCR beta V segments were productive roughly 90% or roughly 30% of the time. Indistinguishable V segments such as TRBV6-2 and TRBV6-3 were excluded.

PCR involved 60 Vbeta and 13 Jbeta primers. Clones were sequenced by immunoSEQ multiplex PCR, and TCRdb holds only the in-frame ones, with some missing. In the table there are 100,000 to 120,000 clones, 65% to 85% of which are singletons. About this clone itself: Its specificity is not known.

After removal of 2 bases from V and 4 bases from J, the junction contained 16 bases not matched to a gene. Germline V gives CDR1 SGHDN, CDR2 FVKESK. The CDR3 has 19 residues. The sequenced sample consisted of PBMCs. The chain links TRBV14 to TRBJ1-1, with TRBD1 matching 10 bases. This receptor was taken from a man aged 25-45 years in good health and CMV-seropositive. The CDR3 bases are TGTGCCAGCAGCCAAATTCCGGGGGACAGGGGAGGGGTCGCCACTGAAGCTTTCTTT. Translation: CASSQIPGDRGGVATEAFF.